The 26 T cell receptor beta chains below all came from one sample that was sequenced in a study of regulatory dendritic cells for organ transplantation. Clones were read by immunoSEQ multiplex PCR, and TCRdb kept only the in-frame ones, dropping some. The data contain 30,000 or so clones, roughly 85% of them singletons. Sequenced material: naive CD4+ T cells from blood. Subset: CD45RA+ naive T cells. The receptor set was obtained from a human donor in good health.

The gene calls are TRBV18 and TRBJ1-3; D gene ambiguous. The V end was cut by 3 bases, the J end by 0 bases, with 6 bases between. In germline, CDR1 is KGHSH, CDR2 LQKENI. The CDR3 spans 14 residues. CDR3 bases: TGTGCCAGCTCACCCGCAGACTCTGGAAACACCATATATTTT. Its translation is CASSPADSGNTIYF.

The V and J genes are TRBV11-2 and TRBJ2-1; D is perhaps TRBD2 (5 bases). Germline V lookup: CDR1 SGHAT, CDR2 FQNNGV. The CDR3 is made up of 14 amino acids. The V end lost 3 bases, the J end lost 4 bases, and 10 bases lay between the germline ends. As DNA, the CDR3 is TGTGCCAGCAGCTTGGCAGGAGGTTACAATGAGCAGTTCTTC. It encodes CASSLAGGYNEQFF. Variable domain in full (rest from reference TRBV11-2 and TRBJ2-1): EAGVAQSPRYKIIEKRQSVAFWCNPISGHATLYWYQQILGQGPKLLIQFQNNGVVDDSQLPKDRFSAERLKGVDSTLKIQPAKLEDSAVYLCASSLAGGYNEQFFGPGTRLTVL.

CDR3 nucleotide sequence: TGTGCCAGCAGCGGCCTAGCGGGGGGGTATGAGCAGTTCTTC. It encodes CASSGLAGGYEQFF. The V gene is TRBV9, the J gene TRBJ2-1, with 12 positions matching TRBD2. The CDR3 extends over 14 amino acids. CDR1 is SGDLS, CDR2 YYNGEE, per germline. V lost 3 bases, J lost 8 bases, and 3 bases stayed unmatched.

This chain connects TRBV2 to TRBJ1-2, with 7 bases identical to TRBD1. Germline V CDR1 and CDR2: SNHLY, FYNNEI. CDR3 size: 15 residues. V shed 4 bases and J 4 bases; nucleotides not matched to a gene: 9. The CDR3 here is CASSGYAGTVYGYTF. The DNA of the CDR3 is TGTGCCAGCAGTGGTTACGCCGGGACAGTCTATGGCTACACCTTC. Full variable domain (rest looked up from reference TRBV2 and TRBJ1-2): EPEVTQTPSHQVTQMGQEVILRCVPISNHLYFYWYRQILGQKVEFLVSFYNNEISEKSEIFDDQFSVERPDGSNFTLKIRSTKLEDSAMYFCASSGYAGTVYGYTFGSGTRLTVV.

This sequence joins TRBV5-8 and TRBJ1-3; no clear D gene. The germline V gene encodes CDR1 SGHTS and CDR2 YDEGEE. This CDR3 is 15 amino acids long. V was shortened by 2 bases and J by 0 bases, with 9 bases between the two germline ends. The CDR3 DNA follows: TGTGCCAGCAGCTTATTGACGGGCTCTGGAAACACCATATATTTT. Its translation is CASSLLTGSGNTIYF. Combining the CDR3 with reference TRBV5-8 and TRBJ1-3 gives the whole variable domain EAGVTQSPTHLIKTRGQQATLRCSPISGHTSVYWYQQALGLGLQFLLWYDEGEERNRGNFPPRFSGRQFPNYSSELNVNALELEDSALYLCASSLLTGSGNTIYFGEGSWLTVV.

This clone has only one observation. The chain is built from TRBV4-2 and TRBJ1-1; D remains ambiguous. Germline V gene sequence: CDR1 LGHNA, CDR2 YNFKEQ. The CDR3 has 17 residues. V dropped 0 bases and J dropped 3 bases, with 17 bases sitting between them. This chain's CDR3 is CASSQESGLSWDTEAFF. The CDR3 coding sequence is TGTGCCAGCAGCCAAGAGTCGGGGTTATCTTGGGACACTGAAGCTTTCTTT.

Here the CDR3 DNA reads TGTGCCAGCAGCCTCGCGAACGGAGGCCAAGAGACCCAGTACTTC. This sequence encodes CASSLANGGQETQYF. This chain uses TRBV7-9 with TRBJ2-5, with a weak D call TRBD2 (5 bases). The germline V and J ends were trimmed by 5 bases and 1 base, with 14 bases remaining between them. The germline CDR1 and CDR2 sequences are SEHNR and FQNEAQ (reference sequence). The CDR3 totals 15 residues.

The rearrangement links TRBV10-3 to TRBJ2-7; TRBD1 matches at 7 bases. Germline V gene sequence: CDR1 ENHRY, CDR2 SYGVKD. This CDR3 region has 14 residues. J gave up 5 bases and V 4 bases, and 8 bases lay outside the gene matches. CDR3 in DNA: TGTGCCATCAGTGGAAGGGGACAGAGTCACGAGCAGTACTTC. It specifies CAISGRGQSHEQYF.

The CDR3 sequence is CASSLGASGGPGEQFF. The DNA of the CDR3 is TGTGCCAGCAGCTTAGGTGCTAGCGGGGGACCGGGTGAGCAGTTCTTC. The chain is built from TRBV7-2 and TRBJ2-1; 10 nucleotides match TRBD2. Germline V gene lookup returns CDR1 SGHTA and CDR2 FQGNSA. The CDR3 spans 16 residues. The V gene end was trimmed by 1 base and the J gene end by 9 bases; junction bases not matched to a gene: 9.

The chain has TRBV2 and TRBJ2-1; TRBD1 matches 9 bases. The J segment lost 7 bases and the V segment lost 5 bases, leaving 3 bases of the junction unmatched. The CDR3 sequence is 13 residues long. The germline V gene has CDR1 SNHLY and CDR2 FYNNEI. CDR3 sequence (DNA): TGTGCCAGCAGTTCTGACAGGGGGAATGAGCAGTTCTTC. Amino acids: CASSSDRGNEQFF.

The genes are TRBV5-1 and TRBJ1-6; the match to TRBD1 covers 7 bases. Germline trimming cut 7 bases from V and 0 bases from J; bases unmatched to any gene: 7. Germline lookup yields CDR1 SGHRS and CDR2 YFSETQ. This CDR3 comprises 16 residues. CDR3 coding DNA: TGCGCCAGCTGCCGGGACAGAAGCTCCTATAATTCACCCCTCCACTTT. This codes for CASCRDRSSYNSPLHF. Drawing the rest from reference TRBV5-1 and TRBJ1-6, the complete variable domain is KAGVTQTPRYLIKTRGQQVTLSCSPISGHRSVSWYQQTPGQGLQFLFEYFSETQRNKGNFPGRFSGRQFSNSRSEMNVSTLELGDSALYLCASCRDRSSYNSPLHFGNGTRLTVT.

V gene TRBV5-1 combines with J gene TRBJ2-1, with TRBD2 matching over 12 bases. The CDR3 sequence is 14 residues long. Germline trimming cut 5 bases from V and 6 bases from J; bases unmatched to any gene: 3. Looked up from germline, CDR1 is SGHRS and CDR2 is YFSETQ. The chain's CDR3 is CASRLAGGVNEQFF. For the CDR3, the DNA is TGCGCCAGCAGACTAGCGGGGGGAGTCAATGAGCAGTTCTTC.

The chain carries TRBV6-1 and TRBJ2-7; 9 bases map to TRBD1. V lost 6 bases to trimming and J lost 1 base; unmatched junction nucleotides: 7. Germline CDR1 is MNHNS and CDR2 is SASEGT. This CDR3 is 15 amino acids long. The CDR3 protein is CASRAGTGKSYEQYF. Here the CDR3 DNA reads TGTGCCAGCAGGGCTGGGACAGGGAAATCCTACGAGCAGTACTTC.

This sequence joins TRBV4-1 and TRBJ2-2; 9 nucleotides match TRBD1. The germline gives CDR1 MGHRA, CDR2 YSYEKL. V was clipped by 3 bases and J by 3 bases; unmatched bases: 5. The CDR3 has 16 amino acids. CDR3 coding DNA: TGCGCCAGCAGCCATGCGAGGGACAGGGACACCGGGGAGCTGTTTTTT. Amino acid sequence: CASSHARDRDTGELFF.

The chain is built from TRBV19 and TRBJ1-1, with 7 bases matching TRBD1. The germline CDR1 and CDR2 sequences are LNHDA and SQIVND (reference sequence). The CDR3 sequence is 11 residues long. V was pared by 6 bases and J by 10 bases, with 5 bases of the junction left unmatched. CDR3 region: CASSQTGVAFF. Written as DNA, the CDR3 is TGTGCCAGTAGCCAAACAGGGGTAGCTTTCTTT.

This chain uses TRBV18 with TRBJ1-2; the match to TRBD1 covers 11 bases. The CDR3 is made up of 16 amino acids. CDR1 is KGHSH and CDR2 is LQKENI in the germline V gene. The V gene end was trimmed by 3 bases and the J gene end by 1 base; junction bases not matched to a gene: 4. The CDR3 DNA reads as TGTGCCAGCTCACCCGGACAGGGGGCGGATAACTATGGCTACACCTTC. It translates to CASSPGQGADNYGYTF.

The chain is built from TRBV29-1 and TRBJ1-1; TRBD1 agrees at 8 bases. Germline V gene sequence: CDR1 SQVTM, CDR2 ANQGSEA. The CDR3 is 15 residues long. V gave up 4 bases and J gave up 3 bases; unmatched junction bases: 10. The chain's CDR3 is CSVVGWTGSDTEAFF. The CDR3 bases are TGCAGCGTTGTAGGATGGACAGGGAGTGACACTGAAGCTTTCTTT.

The chain uses TRBV5-1 and TRBJ2-5; no definite D call. Trimming stripped 4 bases from V and 3 bases from J, with 16 bases between. CDR1 is SGHRS and CDR2 is YFSETQ in the germline V gene. The length of the CDR3 is 15 residues. The CDR3 DNA reads TGCGCCAGCAGCATATCCCCGGTGGTCAAAGAGACCCAGTACTTC. As protein: CASSISPVVKETQYF.

V is TRBV10-3 and J is TRBJ2-6; D remains ambiguous. The CDR3 is 13 residues long. CDR1 and CDR2 from the germline V gene are ENHRY and SYGVKD. V lost 9 bases and J 8 bases, leaving 14 bases between the germline ends. This CDR3 is CAMNINGTNVLTF. In nucleotides, the CDR3 is TGTGCCATGAATATCAACGGTACCAACGTCCTGACTTTC.

This chain links TRBV5-1 with TRBJ1-2, with D possibly matching TRBD1 (5 bases). V lost 0 bases and J lost 7, with 7 bases in between. CDR1 is SGHRS and CDR2 is YFSETQ in the germline V gene. This CDR3 region has 12 residues. The CDR3 DNA reads as TGCGCCAGCAGCTTGGTAGGGGTTGGCTACACCTTC. Translated: CASSLVGVGYTF. The variable domain in full, completed from reference TRBV5-1 and TRBJ1-2, reads KAGVTQTPRYLIKTRGQQVTLSCSPISGHRSVSWYQQTPGQGLQFLFEYFSETQRNKGNFPGRFSGRQFSNSRSEMNVSTLELGDSALYLCASSLVGVGYTFGSGTRLTVV.

This chain uses TRBV7-2 with TRBJ1-6; TRBD1 might be the D (6 bases). The V end was cut by 6 bases, the J end by 6 bases, with 9 bases between. In germline, CDR1 is SGHTA, CDR2 FQGNSA. This CDR3 comprises 13 residues. CDR3 amino acids: CASSQGGNSPLHF. In nucleotides, the CDR3 is TGTGCCAGCAGTCAAGGGGGTAATTCACCCCTCCACTTT.

The chain has TRBV5-1 and TRBJ1-1, with D tentatively TRBD1 (6 bases). CDR3 length: 14 amino acids. The germline V gene encodes CDR1 SGHRS and CDR2 YFSETQ. V lost 6 bases and J lost 3, with 15 bases in between. The chain's CDR3 is CASTRDTDYTEAFF. CDR3 bases: TGCGCCAGCACACGGGACACCGACTACACTGAAGCTTTCTTT.

The rearrangement joins TRBV4-2 to TRBJ1-3, with D possibly matching TRBD1 (6 bases). The V and J ends lost 5 bases and 2 bases respectively, with 16 bases between them. The CDR3 spans 16 residues. Germline V gives CDR1 LGHNA, CDR2 YNFKEQ. As DNA, the CDR3 is TGTGCCAGCAGCTTCGACAGGAACCTACCTGGAAACACCATATATTTT. Its protein product is CASSFDRNLPGNTIYF.

The chain carries TRBV6-1 and TRBJ2-7, with 9 bases identical to TRBD1. CDR3 size: 15 residues. Germline V gives CDR1 MNHNS, CDR2 SASEGT. V lost 8 bases, J lost 4 bases, and 12 bases stayed unmatched. DNA for the CDR3: TGTGCCAGCCGCGATTGGGGGGGACAGGGTTACGAGCAGTACTTC. Translation: CASRDWGGQGYEQYF.

The rearrangement uses TRBV4-1 and TRBJ2-2, with D perhaps matching TRBD2 (5 bases). Between the trimmed V and J ends, which lost 0 bases and 5 bases, there was a span of 16 bases. This CDR3 is built from 17 residues. Germline CDR1 reads MGHRA; CDR2 reads YSYEKL. This CDR3 reads CASSQDNTGKETGELFF. DNA for the CDR3: TGCGCCAGCAGCCAAGATAATACCGGGAAAGAAACCGGGGAGCTGTTTTTT.

The V call is TRBV5-1, the J call TRBJ2-3; 7 nucleotides agree with TRBD2. CDR3 size: 17 residues. The V and J ends lost 2 bases and 2 bases, in that order; junction bases with no gene match: 11. The germline gives CDR1 SGHRS, CDR2 YFSETQ. In nucleotides, the CDR3 is TGCGCCAGCAGCTTCGCACCTCTAGCGGCCTCCACAGATACGCAGTATTTT. As protein: CASSFAPLAASTDTQYF.